This TCR beta chain was recorded in a study of cytomegalovirus exposure and HLA in healthy donors. The study ran its PCR with 60 Vbeta and 13 Jbeta primers. Assay: immunoSEQ multiplex PCR; the TCRdb copy retains only in-frame clones and omits some. The profile shows about 200,000 clones, approximately 86% of them singletons. Germline V gene sequence: CDR1 SGHRS, CDR2 YFSETQ. V trimming: 0 bases; J trimming: 3 bases; junction bases outside the gene matches: 2. CDR3 length: 15 amino acids. Findings and caveats of the study: CMV serostatus was the only recorded immune exposure for donors. Researchers catalogued about 160 TCR beta chains as cytomegalovirus-associated.

This clone was recorded once. As yet, its antigen is unknown. The TCR originated in a woman in her 30s in good health and CMV-seronegative. The chain carries TRBV5-1 and TRBJ2-2; 7 nucleotides align to TRBD2. Sequencing was done on a sample of PBMCs. CDR3: CASSLALADTGELFF. In DNA form, the CDR3 reads TGCGCCAGCAGCTTGGCTCTAGCGGACACCGGGGAGCTGTTTTTT.